The clone carrying this T cell receptor beta chain was counted ten times or more. This specimen comes from a study of regulatory T cells in long-lasting Graves disease. This sample's time point: newly diagnosed GD, antithyroid drugs for less than 3 months. PBMC-extracted RNA yielded the TCR library. iRepertoire HTBI primers and Arm-PCR of CDR3 regions built TCR beta libraries. MiXCR was run by TCRdb on the multiplex PCR reads, yielding one entry per CDR3 protein. The table lists 250,000 to 300,000 distinct CDR3 sequences, around a sixth of them singletons. This same sample was also taken into another study, of T cells in Graves' hyperthyroidism and ophthalmopathy. This second study notes: When the TCR CDR3 underwent first-round RT-PCR, the HTBI primer set was used.

This receptor was identified in a woman in her thirties with Graves disease. Material: peripheral blood mononuclear cells (PBMCs), obtained at new diagnosis, from a patient treated with antithyroid drugs.

CDR3 amino acids: CASSLGDLSPGELFF. CDR3 DNA sequence: TGCGCCAGCAGCTTGGGGGACCTATCCCCCGGGGAGCTGTTTTTT. V usage is TRBV5-1 and J usage is TRBJ2-2; D may correspond to TRBD1 or TRBD2 (5 bases each). V gave up 0 bases and J gave up 6 bases, with 12 bases separating them. The length of the CDR3 is 15 residues. Per the germline V gene, CDR1 is SGHRS and CDR2 is YFSETQ.